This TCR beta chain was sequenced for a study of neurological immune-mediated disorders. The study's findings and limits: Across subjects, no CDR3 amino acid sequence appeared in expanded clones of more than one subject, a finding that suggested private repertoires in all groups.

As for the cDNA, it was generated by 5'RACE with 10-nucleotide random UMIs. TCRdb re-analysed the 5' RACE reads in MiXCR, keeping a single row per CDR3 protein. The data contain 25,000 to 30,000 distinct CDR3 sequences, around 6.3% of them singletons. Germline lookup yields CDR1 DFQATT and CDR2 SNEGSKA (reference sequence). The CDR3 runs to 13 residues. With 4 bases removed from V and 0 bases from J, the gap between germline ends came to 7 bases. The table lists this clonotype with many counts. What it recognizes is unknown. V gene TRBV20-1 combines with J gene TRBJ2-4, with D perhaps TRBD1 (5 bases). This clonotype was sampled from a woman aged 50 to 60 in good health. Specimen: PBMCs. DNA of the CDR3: TGCAGTGCTACAGACAGAGCCAAAAACATTCAGTACTTC. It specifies CSATDRAKNIQYF.